The 27 T cell receptor beta chains listed next were all sequenced from one sample in a study of metastatic and nonmetastatic thyroid tumors. With MiXCR, TCRdb called clones anew from the PCR reads. This sample has roughly 42,000 clones, with approximately 17% found just once. There were no patients who had received any treatment before thyroid surgery. The sample taken for sequencing was tumor tissue. The source is a female donor with papillary thyroid cancer or a benign thyroid nodule (not recorded which). Some clones in this sample may be carry-over from other donors' samples.

This clone was observed a few times. This rearrangement joins TRBV4-3 to TRBJ2-5; 9 bases are a match to TRBD2. The CDR3 length is 13 residues. V gave up 5 bases and J gave up 3 bases; unmatched junction bases: 1. Germline CDR1 reads LGHNA; CDR2 reads YSLEER. The CDR3 reads CASSAGGEETQYF. As DNA, the CDR3 is TGCGCCAGCAGCGCGGGGGGGGAAGAGACCCAGTACTTC.

This clone was picked up many times. V and J are TRBV5-5 and TRBJ2-7; tentative D call: TRBD2 (5 bases). The CDR3 has 16 residues. CDR1 and CDR2 from the germline V gene are SGHKS and YYEKEE (reference sequence). Trimming removed 4 bases at V and 2 bases at J, with 19 bases between. In nucleotides, the CDR3 is TGTGCCAGCAGCCCCCTCACTAGGCCTACTACCTACGAGCAGTACTTC. Amino acids: CASSPLTRPTTYEQYF.

This clone came up once. This chain joins TRBV7-3 and TRBJ2-3; TRBD2 aligns across 7 bases. Germline loops: CDR1 SGHTA, CDR2 FQGTGA. This CDR3 contains 15 residues. The trim removed 4 bases at V and 2 bases at J, leaving 6 bases unmatched. CDR3 nucleotides: TGTGCCAGCAGCTCGTCCGGGACTACCACAGATACGCAGTATTTT. This gives the protein CASSSSGTTTDTQYF.

This clone was recorded a few times. A much larger clone differs by one base, so this may be a read error. This chain connects TRBV29-1 to TRBJ2-5; the D gene is possibly TRBD1 (6 bases). V was pared by 4 bases and J by 5 bases, with 20 bases between. CDR3 length equals 15 residues. Per the germline V gene, CDR1 is SQVTM and CDR2 is ANQGSEA. This CDR3 is CSVGLVRGAWETQYF. The CDR3 DNA sequence: TGCAGCGTTGGCTTGGTCAGGGGAGCTTGGGAGACCCAGTACTTC.

This clone occurred many times. This chain joins TRBV18 and TRBJ2-1; D not certain. CDR1 is KGHSH and CDR2 is LQKENI in the germline V gene. The V gene lost 1 base and the J gene lost 7 bases, with 5 bases spanning the gap. The CDR3 sequence is 12 residues long. The CDR3 nucleotides read TGTGCCAGCTCACCACTAGTAAATGAGCAGTTCTTC. This encodes CASSPLVNEQFF.

This clone came up many times. This chain links TRBV6-5 with TRBJ2-7; 9 bases align to TRBD2. Germline lookup yields CDR1 MNHEY and CDR2 SVGAGI. V gave up 2 bases and J gave up 3 bases; unmatched junction bases: 8. CDR3 length: 16 amino acids. The CDR3 nucleotides read TGTGCCAGCAGTTACGGTCTAGCGGGATCGGGCTACGAGCAGTACTTC. The encoded protein is CASSYGLAGSGYEQYF.

This clone appeared many times. CDR3 amino acids: CASSGRQGDSPLHF. As DNA, the CDR3 is TGTGCCAGTAGCGGTCGCCAGGGGGATTCACCCCTCCACTTT. This chain joins TRBV19 and TRBJ1-6, with TRBD1 matching 7 bases. CDR1 is LNHDA and CDR2 is SQIVND in the germline V gene (reference sequence). The length of the CDR3 is 14 residues. V dropped 6 bases and J dropped 8; count of bases not matched to a gene: 7.

In its sample, this clone was seen many times. The chain employs TRBV20-1 and TRBJ2-1; 9 bases align to TRBD2. There are 16 residues in the CDR3. Germline V CDR1 and CDR2: DFQATT, SNEGSKA (reference sequence). Trimming at V came to 5 bases and at J to 0 bases, leaving 8 bases not matched to a gene. The CDR3 protein is CSAPPGRGGSYNEQFF. The CDR3 region has the DNA TGCAGTGCTCCCCCCGGGCGGGGGGGCTCCTACAATGAGCAGTTCTTC.

Turning to this clone: The junction departs from the called germline gene at one end, perhaps through a read error. The V gene is TRBV30, the J gene TRBJ2-1; D remains unclear. Germline-derived CDR1 and CDR2 are GTSNPN and SVGIG (reference sequence). The length of the CDR3 is 13 residues. CDR3 bases: TGTGCTTGGAGTGTAACGTCTTTCAATGAGCAGTTCTTC. Translated, it gives CAWSVTSFNEQFF.

The V call is TRBV27, the J call TRBJ2-3, with TRBD2 identical over 9 bases. V was clipped by 3 bases and J by 0 bases; unmatched bases: 10. Germline V gene data show CDR1 as MNHEY and CDR2 as SMNVEV (reference sequence). This CDR3 is built from 18 residues. The CDR3: CASSLVTKTSGSTDTQYF. The CDR3 region has the DNA TGTGCCAGCAGTTTGGTCACGAAGACTAGCGGAAGCACAGATACGCAGTATTTT.

There are many counts of this clone. This chain connects TRBV28 to TRBJ2-3, with 9 positions matching TRBD2. Losses at the gene ends were 8 bases for V and 5 bases for J; bases not matched to a gene: 14. The CDR3 is made up of 16 amino acids. CDR1 and CDR2 (germline): MDHEN, SYDVKM. CDR3 DNA sequence: TGTGCCAGCTTAACCGTGGCTAGCGGGACGGAAGATACGCAGTATTTT. This translates into CASLTVASGTEDTQYF. The complete variable domain, with remaining parts taken from reference TRBV28 and TRBJ2-3, reads DVKVTQSSRYLVKRTGEKVFLECVQDMDHENMFWYRQDPGLGLRLIYFSYDVKMKEKGDIPEGYSVSREKKERFSLILESASTNQTSMYLCASLTVASGTEDTQYFGPGTRLTVL.

V usage is TRBV7-9 and J usage is TRBJ1-4, with a tentative D call TRBD1 (5 bases). The CDR3 totals 15 residues. Trimming left V 5 bases short and J 3 bases short, with 13 bases between. Germline CDR1 is SEHNR and CDR2 is FQNEAQ (reference sequence). CDR3 region: CASSTMGGANEKLFF. For the CDR3, the DNA is TGTGCCAGCAGCACCATGGGGGGGGCTAATGAAAAACTGTTTTTT.

This clone was picked up many times. The V call is TRBV29-1, the J call TRBJ2-1; 9 bases fit TRBD2. There are 14 residues in the CDR3. Per the germline V gene, CDR1 is SQVTM and CDR2 is ANQGSEA. With 2 bases clipped from V and 6 bases from J, the junction kept 5 bases outside the gene matches. CDR3 sequence: CSVERLAGANEQFF. DNA of the CDR3: TGCAGCGTTGAACGGTTAGCGGGAGCCAATGAGCAGTTCTTC.

The chain has TRBV11-2 and TRBJ1-2, with TRBD1 as a possible D gene (5 bases). Germline CDR1 is SGHAT and CDR2 is FQNNGV. Trimming shortened V by 5 bases and J by 4 bases, and 20 bases separated the two germline ends. The CDR3 covers 16 residues. The CDR3 reads CASSMVQDFDFYGYTF. In DNA form, the CDR3 reads TGTGCCAGCAGCATGGTACAGGACTTTGACTTCTATGGCTACACCTTC.

The J gene is TRBJ2-3, the V gene TRBV24-1; possibly TRBD1 or TRBD2 for D (5 bases each). CDR3 length: 13 residues. The V gene's germline CDR1 is KGHDR and CDR2 SFDVKD. Deletions cut 9 bases from V and 6 bases from J, with 15 bases between. CDR3 in DNA: TGTGCCACCGGGACCTCCTTAATGGATACGCAGTATTTT. Translation gives CATGTSLMDTQYF.

This clone was counted many times. The CDR3 is CASSDGGTTEAFF. The CDR3, as DNA: TGTGCCAGCAGTGACGGGGGTACCACTGAAGCTTTCTTT. The chain employs TRBV6-1 and TRBJ1-1, with D tentatively TRBD1 (5 bases). Trimming left V 3 bases short and J 4 bases short, with 9 bases between. The CDR3 length is 13 residues. Germline V gene lookup returns CDR1 MNHNS and CDR2 SASEGT.

This clone has more than one count but fewer than ten. The J gene is TRBJ1-1, the V gene TRBV2; a possible D gene is TRBD1 (6 bases). V dropped 8 bases and J dropped 2 bases, with 15 bases sitting between them. Per the germline V gene, CDR1 is SNHLY and CDR2 is FYNNEI. This CDR3 is built from 14 residues. CDR3 bases: TGTGCCAGCCGTTTTACAGGGATCAACACTGAAGCTTTCTTT. It is translated as CASRFTGINTEAFF.

The chain links TRBV20-1 to TRBJ2-7; D possibly corresponds to TRBD2 (6 bases). CDR3 length: 15 amino acids. Looked up from germline, CDR1 is DFQATT and CDR2 is SNEGSKA (reference sequence). V lost 0 bases and J lost 1, with 13 bases in between. This CDR3 is CSARDPWRDSYEQYF. CDR3 bases: TGCAGTGCTAGAGACCCCTGGAGGGATTCCTACGAGCAGTACTTC.

This clone was seen many times. CDR3 coding DNA: TGTGCCAGCAGTGAATTACTAGCGACCTACGAGCAGTACTTC. It specifies CASSELLATYEQYF. The chain uses TRBV6-1 and TRBJ2-7; TRBD2 agrees at 7 bases. CDR1 is MNHNS, CDR2 SASEGT, per germline. V lost 2 bases to trimming and J lost 2 bases; unmatched junction nucleotides: 3. CDR3 length equals 14 residues.

This clone showed up many times. This rearrangement joins TRBV14 to TRBJ2-5; 9 bases match TRBD2. The CDR3 consists of 15 residues. Trimming at V came to 3 bases and at J to 5 bases, leaving 7 bases not matched to a gene. CDR1 and CDR2 from the germline V gene are SGHDN and FVKESK. In DNA form, the CDR3 reads TGTGCCAGCAGCCAGTTTAGCGGGAGCGAGGAGACCCAGTACTTC. Protein sequence: CASSQFSGSEETQYF.

This rearrangement joins TRBV5-1 to TRBJ1-2, with 7 bases identical to TRBD1. After removal of 0 bases from V and 8 bases from J, the junction contained 4 bases not matched to a gene. Germline loops: CDR1 SGHRS, CDR2 YFSETQ. This CDR3 spans 13 amino acids. The CDR3 DNA follows: TGCGCCAGCAGCTTGGGACAGGGAAGAGGCTACACCTTC. It yields the protein CASSLGQGRGYTF. Complete variable domain (other parts from reference TRBV5-1 and TRBJ1-2): KAGVTQTPRYLIKTRGQQVTLSCSPISGHRSVSWYQQTPGQGLQFLFEYFSETQRNKGNFPGRFSGRQFSNSRSEMNVSTLELGDSALYLCASSLGQGRGYTFGSGTRLTVV.

This clone was counted at least ten times. This CDR3 reads CASNDLAGYTETQYF. As DNA, the CDR3 is TGTGCCAGCAACGATTTAGCGGGGTATACGGAGACCCAGTACTTC. The V call is TRBV27, the J call TRBJ2-5; TRBD2 matches 8 bases. The CDR3 contains 15 residues. Germline assignment: CDR1 MNHEY and CDR2 SMNVEV (reference sequence). The ends lost 7 bases at V and 5 bases at J; junction bases unmatched: 12.

Concerning this clone: This could be a read error, since a much larger clone is one nucleotide away. The V gene is TRBV10-2, the J gene TRBJ1-1, with D maybe TRBD1 (5 bases). CDR3 size: 14 residues. The germline V gene has CDR1 WSHSY and CDR2 SAAADI. With 6 bases removed from V and 1 base from J, the gap between germline ends came to 12 bases. CDR3 amino acids: CASRRGYPNTEAFF. The CDR3 region has the DNA TGCGCCAGCAGGCGGGGGTACCCGAACACTGAAGCTTTCTTT.

This clone was counted ten times or more. This sequence joins TRBV20-1 and TRBJ2-1; D is unclear. CDR1 is DFQATT and CDR2 is SNEGSKA in the germline V gene (reference sequence). The V end lost 6 bases, the J end lost 9 bases, and 21 bases lay between the germline ends. This CDR3 contains 14 residues. This CDR3 is CSAPLLGIFGEQFF. The CDR3 DNA reads as TGCAGTGCCCCCTTACTGGGAATATTTGGTGAGCAGTTCTTC.

In its sample, this clone was seen many times. The gene calls are TRBV7-9 and TRBJ1-2, with 7 bases fitting TRBD1. This CDR3 is 13 amino acids long. CDR1 is SEHNR and CDR2 is FQNEAQ in the germline V gene (reference sequence). V gave up 5 bases and J gave up 3 bases; unmatched junction bases: 3. CDR3 region: CASSGDRDYGYTF. For the CDR3, the DNA is TGTGCCAGCAGCGGGGACAGAGACTATGGCTACACCTTC.

This clone was seen repeatedly, ten times or more. V usage is TRBV2 and J usage is TRBJ1-3; tentatively, D is TRBD1 (5 bases). CDR1 is SNHLY, CDR2 FYNNEI, per germline. V was trimmed by 0 bases and J by 4 bases, leaving 22 bases between them. CDR3 length: 19 amino acids. DNA for the CDR3: TGTGCCAGCAGTGAAGCTCCCCCGGGGCTTTCCGGGTCCGGAAACACCATATATTTT. Residues: CASSEAPPGLSGSGNTIYF.

This clone was counted ten times or more. The chain uses TRBV18 and TRBJ1-1, with 8 bases fitting TRBD1. This CDR3 has 13 residues. V gave up 5 bases and J gave up 4 bases; unmatched junction bases: 3. CDR1 and CDR2 from the germline V gene are KGHSH and LQKENI. The DNA for the CDR3 is TGTGCCAGCTCAAGACAGGGGAGCACTGAAGCTTTCTTT. As protein: CASSRQGSTEAFF.